This TCR beta chain was captured by sequencing in a study of shared clonotypes between healthy human individuals. Broader study findings: Between a few donors, naive CD4 clonotypes were shared at a level of about 5%.

Each cell subset's genomic DNA was divided evenly among several immunoSEQ plates. Measured with immunoSEQ multiplex PCR; TCRdb has only the in-frame clones, and not every one. This table has 2 million to 2.5 million clones, under 95% appearing once. CD45RO-negative CD8 cells positively selected for CCR7 made up the naive population, which excluded terminally differentiated effector memory CD45RA+ cells. None of the donors, who were healthy HIV-negative adults, had recently had acute infections or vaccinations. Concerning this clone itself: The antigen is unknown.

V lost 6 bases to trimming and J lost 4 bases, with 16 bases between them. Per the germline V gene, CDR1 is MNHEY and CDR2 is SVGAGI. This CDR3 spans 15 amino acids. Material: naive CD8+ T cells from PBMCs. This chain joins TRBV6-5 and TRBJ1-5; the D gene is possibly TRBD1 (6 bases). This sequence originates from a man aged 18 to 29 in good health. Some clones in this sample may be carry-over from other donors' samples. For the CDR3, the DNA is TGTGCCAGCAGCCTGAGGGACACGGGGAATCAGCCCCAGCATTTT. This gives the protein CASSLRDTGNQPQHF.